This T cell receptor (beta chain) was identified during a study of shared clonotypes between healthy human individuals. Study in general: Per donor, three plates held CD4 naive cells, three held CD4 memory, two held CD8 naive and one held CD8 memory.

Germline V gene data show CDR1 as MNHNY and CDR2 as SVGAGI (reference sequence). V was trimmed by 2 bases and J by 5 bases, leaving 4 bases between them. The CDR3 sequence is 12 residues long. Only Caucasian adults living in Nashville, Tennessee made up the donor group. Here immunoSEQ multiplex PCR was the method, and the copy in TCRdb shows in-frame clones only, minus some. The profile covers some 2 million clones, with 90% to 95% appearing a single time and roughly 0.13% taken by the ten largest. Source material: naive CD4+ T cells sorted from blood. Specified subset: CD45RA+ positively selected. The chain has TRBV6-6 and TRBJ2-1; D ambiguous. This receptor was obtained from a man aged 18 to 29 in good health. The CDR3 loop reads CASSYIDNEQFF. In nucleotides, the CDR3 is TGTGCCAGCAGTTACATCGACAATGAGCAGTTCTTC.